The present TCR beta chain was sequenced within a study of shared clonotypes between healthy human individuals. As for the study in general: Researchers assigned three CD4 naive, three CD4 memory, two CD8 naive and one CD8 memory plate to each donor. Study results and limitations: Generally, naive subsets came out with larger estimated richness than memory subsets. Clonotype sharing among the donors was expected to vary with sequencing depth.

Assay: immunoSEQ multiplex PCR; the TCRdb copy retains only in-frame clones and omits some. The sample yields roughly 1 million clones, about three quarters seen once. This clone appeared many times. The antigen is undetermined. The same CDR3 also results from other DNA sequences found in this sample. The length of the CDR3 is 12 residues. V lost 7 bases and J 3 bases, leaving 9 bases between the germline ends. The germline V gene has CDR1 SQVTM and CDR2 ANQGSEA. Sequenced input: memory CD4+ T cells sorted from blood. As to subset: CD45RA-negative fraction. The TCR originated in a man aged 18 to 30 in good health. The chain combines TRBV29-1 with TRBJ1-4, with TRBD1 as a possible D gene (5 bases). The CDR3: CSGRDPNEKLFF. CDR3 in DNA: TGCAGCGGCAGGGACCCTAATGAAAAACTGTTTTTT.